This is a list of T cell receptor beta chains from one sample in a study of blood T cell repertoires in COVID-19. The assay was immunoSEQ multiplex PCR, and TCRdb's table has in-frame clones only and misses some. The sample has roughly 280,000 clones, around nine tenths seen once; the top ten hold approximately 10%. Sequenced input: peripheral blood. The receptors come from a woman under 40 with COVID-19, enrolled during active disease. Both conserved end residues are part of each CDR3. Each record gives: clone size, V gene, J gene, CDR3 length, D gene, CDR3 protein, CDR3 DNA. D genes are given only for firm matches. The size entry is marked missing in some rows and otherwise reads once, few, many or a size class.

.	TRBV7-6	TRBJ1-1	13	.	CASRGLRGTEAFF	TGTGCCAGTCGGGGTCTCAGGGGCACTGAAGCTTTCTTT
.	TRBV18	TRBJ2-1	18	TRBD2	CASSPRASGNSSYNEQFF	TGTGCCAGCTCACCCCGGGCTAGCGGTAATAGCTCCTACAATGAGCAGTTCTTC
.	TRBV29-1	TRBJ2-2	15	TRBD2	CSATLAGGWTGELFF	TGCAGCGCCACCCTAGCGGGAGGTTGGACCGGGGAGCTGTTTTTT
once	TRBV19	TRBJ2-2	16	TRBD2	CASSWASGSITGELFF	TGTGCCAGTAGTTGGGCTAGCGGGAGTATCACCGGGGAGCTGTTTTTT
.	TRBV19	TRBJ1-1	12	TRBD1	CASSIRDSEAFF	TGTGCCAGTAGTATCCGGGACAGTGAAGCTTTCTTT
.	TRBV6-6	TRBJ1-3	16	.	CASRETFSGTINTIYF	TGTGCCAGCAGAGAGACTTTTTCCGGGACAATAAACACCATATATTTT
.	TRBV5-5	TRBJ2-7	16	TRBD1	CASSRPPLQGLYEQYF	TGTGCCAGCAGCCGGCCGCCCCTACAGGGGTTATACGAGCAGTACTTC
.	TRBV29-1	TRBJ1-1	13	.	CSVEDPGDTEAFF	TGCAGCGTTGAAGATCCGGGGGACACTGAAGCTTTCTTT
once	TRBV7-3	TRBJ1-2	15	TRBD1	CASSFSGDREYGYTF	TGTGCCAGCAGCTTTTCAGGAGACAGGGAGTATGGCTACACCTTC
.	TRBV30	TRBJ1-1	13	.	CAWRDSWNTEAFF	TGTGCCTGGAGGGACAGTTGGAACACTGAAGCTTTCTTT
.	TRBV18	TRBJ2-2	15	TRBD2	CASSPLAGNTGELFF	TGTGCCAGCTCACCACTAGCGGGGAACACCGGGGAGCTGTTTTTT
.	TRBV30	TRBJ1-1	11	.	CAWDKNTEAFF	TGTGCCTGGGACAAGAACACTGAAGCTTTCTTT
few	TRBV10-3	TRBJ1-1	15	.	CAISESSGRASEAFF	TGTGCCATCAGTGAGTCCAGTGGCAGGGCCTCTGAAGCTTTCTTT
.	TRBV11-3	TRBJ2-3	13	.	CASRRVSTDTQYF	TGTGCCAGCAGGCGGGTGAGCACAGATACGCAGTATTTT
.	TRBV12-3/TRBV12-4	TRBJ1-1	11	.	CASSRSTEAFF	TGTGCCAGCAGCCGGTCCACTGAAGCTTTCTTT
.	TRBV6-1	TRBJ1-1	15	TRBD1	CASSEPDRVNTEAFF	TGTGCCAGCAGTGAGCCCGACAGGGTAAACACTGAAGCTTTCTTT
.	TRBV6-5	TRBJ2-1	15	.	CASSSAETLWDEQFF	TGTGCCAGCAGTTCCGCGGAAACTCTCTGGGATGAGCAGTTCTTC
.	TRBV7-2	TRBJ2-2	15	.	CASSPGLLNTGELFF	TGTGCCAGCAGCCCGGGACTTCTGAACACCGGGGAGCTGTTTTTT
.	TRBV18	TRBJ1-2	14	.	CASSPYTGTQGYTF	TGTGCCAGCTCACCATATACAGGGACGCAAGGCTACACCTTC
.	TRBV2	TRBJ2-7	13	TRBD1	CASKGQGAGEQYF	TGTGCCAGCAAGGGACAGGGGGCTGGTGAGCAGTACTTC
.	TRBV5-1	TRBJ2-3	15	.	CASSPPTGSTDTQYF	TGCGCCAGCAGCCCTCCTACAGGTAGCACAGATACGCAGTATTTT
.	TRBV3-1/TRBV3-2	TRBJ2-7	13	.	CASSPPGSYEQYF	TGTGCCAGCAGCCCCCCTGGCAGCTACGAGCAGTACTTC
.	TRBV28	TRBJ1-5	14	TRBD1	CATVRQGSNQPQHF	TGTGCCACCGTGAGACAGGGGAGCAATCAGCCCCAGCATTTT
.	TRBV6-6	TRBJ2-3	14	TRBD1	CASSLTGGKHTQYF	TGTGCCAGCAGTTTGACAGGGGGCAAACATACGCAGTATTTT
.	TRBV27	TRBJ2-2	15	.	CASSLGDSDSGELFF	TGTGCCAGCAGTTTAGGCGACTCGGACTCCGGGGAGCTGTTTTTT
.	TRBV2	TRBJ1-2	14	.	CASSETRGLKGYTF	TGTGCCAGCAGTGAAACCCGCGGCCTAAAGGGCTACACCTTC
.	TRBV2	TRBJ1-1	13	.	CAGRTRMNTEAFF	TGTGCCGGCCGGACAAGGATGAACACTGAAGCTTTCTTT
.	TRBV24-1	TRBJ2-5	13	TRBD1	CATSEGQEETQYF	TGTGCCACCAGTGAGGGACAGGAAGAGACCCAGTACTTC
.	TRBV7-9	TRBJ1-2	13	TRBD1	CASSLADRDGYTF	TGTGCCAGCAGCTTAGCGGACAGGGATGGCTACACCTTC
.	TRBV15	TRBJ1-4	17	TRBD1	CATSRDPPQGADEKLFF	TGTGCCACCAGCAGAGATCCGCCTCAGGGGGCAGATGAAAAACTGTTTTTT
.	TRBV19	TRBJ2-1	15	.	CASSILIAVYNEQFF	TGTGCCAGTAGTATCCTGATAGCGGTATACAATGAGCAGTTCTTC
.	TRBV7-9	TRBJ2-7	15	TRBD2	CASSLGLATSYEQYF	TGTGCCAGCAGCTTGGGACTAGCGACCTCCTACGAGCAGTACTTC
.	TRBV10-2	TRBJ2-1	15	TRBD2	CASVGLAGSYNEQFF	TGCGCCAGCGTAGGACTAGCGGGTTCCTACAATGAGCAGTTCTTC
.	TRBV30	TRBJ2-5	13	.	CARGQGGWETQYF	TGTGCCCGGGGGCAGGGAGGATGGGAGACCCAGTACTTC
.	TRBV24-1	TRBJ2-3	12	.	CATGESTDTQYF	TGTGCCACCGGGGAGAGCACAGATACGCAGTATTTT
.	TRBV6-5	TRBJ2-1	13	.	CASRRDSYDEQFF	TGTGCCAGCAGGAGGGACTCGTACGATGAGCAGTTCTTC
.	TRBV27	TRBJ2-7	16	.	CASSQGGQMYSYEQYF	TGTGCCAGCTCCCAGGGGGGACAGATGTACTCCTACGAGCAGTACTTC
.	TRBV5-5	TRBJ1-1	16	TRBD1	CASSFTGGGAGTEAFF	TGTGCCAGCAGCTTTACAGGGGGCGGTGCGGGCACTGAAGCTTTCTTT
.	TRBV24-1	TRBJ2-3	17	TRBD2	CATSDSGVAGETDTQYF	TGTGCCACCAGTGACTCCGGGGTAGCGGGAGAGACAGATACGCAGTATTTT
.	TRBV27	TRBJ2-3	15	TRBD2	CASSPLAGVGYTQYF	TGTGCCAGCAGTCCATTAGCGGGAGTGGGCTATACGCAGTATTTT
.	TRBV6-2/TRBV6-3	TRBJ2-3	14	.	CASSYLGGADTQYF	TGTGCCAGCAGTTACCTTGGGGGCGCAGATACGCAGTATTTT
.	TRBV6-1	TRBJ2-1	17	TRBD2	CASSENIRLAGYNEQFF	TGTGCCAGCAGTGAAAACATTCGATTAGCGGGTTACAATGAGCAGTTCTTC
.	TRBV9	TRBJ2-3	15	.	CASSVARLATDTQYF	TGTGCCAGCAGCGTAGCTCGATTAGCAACAGATACGCAGTATTTT
.	TRBV30	TRBJ1-1	14	.	CAWGGWTPGTEAFF	TGTGCCTGGGGGGGGTGGACCCCGGGGACTGAAGCTTTCTTT
.	TRBV9	TRBJ2-6	16	.	CASSGTQRSGANVLTF	TGTGCCAGCAGCGGGACTCAGAGGTCTGGGGCCAACGTCCTGACTTTC
once	TRBV4-1	TRBJ2-7	15	TRBD2	CASSPGLARTYEQYF	TGCGCCAGCAGCCCGGGACTAGCGAGAACCTACGAGCAGTACTTC